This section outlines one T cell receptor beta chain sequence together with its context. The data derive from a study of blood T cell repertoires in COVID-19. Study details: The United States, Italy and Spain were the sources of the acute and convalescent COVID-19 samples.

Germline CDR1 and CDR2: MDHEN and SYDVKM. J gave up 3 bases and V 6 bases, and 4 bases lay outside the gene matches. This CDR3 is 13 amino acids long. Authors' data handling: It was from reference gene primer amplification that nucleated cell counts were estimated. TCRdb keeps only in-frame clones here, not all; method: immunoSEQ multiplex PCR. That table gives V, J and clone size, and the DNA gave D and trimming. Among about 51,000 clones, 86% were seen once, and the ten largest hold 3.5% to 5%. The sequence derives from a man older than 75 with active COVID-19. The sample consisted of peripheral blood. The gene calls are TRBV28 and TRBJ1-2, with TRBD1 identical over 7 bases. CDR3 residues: CASSSGTDYGYTF. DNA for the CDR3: TGTGCCAGCAGCTCCGGGACAGACTATGGCTACACCTTC.